The clone carrying this TCR beta chain showed up many times. This entry comes from a study of patients and donors after allogeneic stem cell transplantation. V lost 0 bases and J lost 6, with 7 bases in between. The CDR3 contains 13 residues. In germline, CDR1 is SGHRS, CDR2 YFSETQ. Each CDR3 protein gets one entry after TCRdb re-called the RT-PCR reads with MiXCR. The sample carries some 960,000 distinct CDR3 sequences, approximately 19% recorded once. The TCR was taken from a human donor who was either an allogeneic HSCT recipient or a stem cell or donor lymphocyte infusion donor (not recorded which). It is not recorded whose cells these are; they may come from a transplant donor. The chain recombines TRBV5-1 with TRBJ2-1; D is undetermined. The material sequenced was blood, either unsorted or a sorted T cell fraction (not recorded which). The CDR3 spells CASSLVPSNEQFF. In DNA form, the CDR3 reads TGCGCCAGCAGCTTGGTGCCTAGCAATGAGCAGTTCTTC.